The clone carrying this T cell receptor (beta chain) appeared a few times. This specimen belongs to a study of quantifying T cell responses using KT2 cells. Overall study context: Reverse transcription used primers in the TCR alpha and beta constant regions.

A single-stranded UMI oligo with SP2 sequence was ligated to cDNA 3' ends. An equimolar mix of RC1.1 and RC1.2 primed the beta chain across TRBC1 and TRBC2. TCRdb reprocessed the UMI-ligation and nested PCR reads via MiXCR and lists one record per CDR3 protein. The table includes tens of thousands of distinct CDR3 sequences, about 12% detected once. The CDR3 spans 16 residues. Germline V gene sequence: CDR1 SEHNR, CDR2 FQNEAQ (reference sequence). Unmatched junction bases numbered 16, after V lost 11 bases and J lost 4 bases. This chain joins TRBV7-9 and TRBJ2-3; 9 bases line up with TRBD1. What was sequenced was PBMCs spiked with cells of the T cell clone KT2. This TCR was recovered from a human donor. CDR3 sequence reads: CACWLEGQGSPDTQYF. The CDR3 DNA reads as TGTGCCTGCTGGTTGGAAGGACAGGGGAGCCCAGATACGCAGTATTTT.